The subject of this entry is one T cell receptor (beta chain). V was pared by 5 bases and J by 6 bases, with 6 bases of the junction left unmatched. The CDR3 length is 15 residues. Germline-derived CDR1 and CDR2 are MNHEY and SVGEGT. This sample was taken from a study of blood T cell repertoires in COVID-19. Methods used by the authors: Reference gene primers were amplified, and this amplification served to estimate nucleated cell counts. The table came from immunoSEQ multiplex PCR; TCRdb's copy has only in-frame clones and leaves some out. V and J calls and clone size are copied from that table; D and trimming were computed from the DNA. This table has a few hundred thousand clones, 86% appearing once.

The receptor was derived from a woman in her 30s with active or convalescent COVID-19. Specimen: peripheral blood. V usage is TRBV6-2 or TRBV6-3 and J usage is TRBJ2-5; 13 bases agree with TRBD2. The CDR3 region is CASSVRTSGGQTQYF. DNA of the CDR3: TGTGCCAGCAGTGTCCGGACTAGCGGGGGACAGACCCAGTACTTC.